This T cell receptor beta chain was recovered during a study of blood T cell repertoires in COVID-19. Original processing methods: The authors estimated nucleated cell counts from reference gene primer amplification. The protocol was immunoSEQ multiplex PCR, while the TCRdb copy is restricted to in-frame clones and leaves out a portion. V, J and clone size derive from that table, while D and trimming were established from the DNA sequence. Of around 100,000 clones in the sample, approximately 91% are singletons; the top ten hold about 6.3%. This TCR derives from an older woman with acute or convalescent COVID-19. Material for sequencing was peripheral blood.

The CDR3 sequence is CASTLGTNTEAFF. The CDR3 DNA reads TGTGCCAGCACCCTGGGCACGAACACTGAAGCTTTCTTT. V is TRBV11-1 and J is TRBJ1-1; no firm D call. The V gene lost 7 bases and the J gene lost 1 base, with 10 bases spanning the gap. The V gene's germline CDR1 is SGHAT and CDR2 FQDESV (reference sequence). The CDR3 runs to 13 residues.